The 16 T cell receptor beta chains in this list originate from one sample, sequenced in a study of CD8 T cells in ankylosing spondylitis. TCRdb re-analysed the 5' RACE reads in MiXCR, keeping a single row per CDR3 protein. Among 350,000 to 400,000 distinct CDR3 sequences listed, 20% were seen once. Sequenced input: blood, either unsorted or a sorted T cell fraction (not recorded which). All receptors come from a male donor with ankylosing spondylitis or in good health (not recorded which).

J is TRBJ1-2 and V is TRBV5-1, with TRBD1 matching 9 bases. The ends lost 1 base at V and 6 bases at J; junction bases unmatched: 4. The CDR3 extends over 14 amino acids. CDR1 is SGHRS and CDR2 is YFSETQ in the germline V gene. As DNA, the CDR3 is TGCGCCAGCAGCTTGACAGGGGGCGGTGATGGCTACACCTTC. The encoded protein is CASSLTGGGDGYTF.

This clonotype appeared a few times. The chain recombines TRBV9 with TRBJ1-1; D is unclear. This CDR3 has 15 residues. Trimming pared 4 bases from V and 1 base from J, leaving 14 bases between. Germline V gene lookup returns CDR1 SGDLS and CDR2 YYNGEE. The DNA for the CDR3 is TGTGCCAGCAGCCCCTCGAGCAGAACGAACACTGAAGCTTTCTTT. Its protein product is CASSPSSRTNTEAFF.

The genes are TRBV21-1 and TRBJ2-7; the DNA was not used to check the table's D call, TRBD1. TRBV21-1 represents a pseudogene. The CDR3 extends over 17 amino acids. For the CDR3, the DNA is TGTGCCAGCAGCAAATCTGGGCTGACAGGGGAGAGGCGCGAGCAGTACTTC. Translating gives CASSKSGLTGERREQYF.

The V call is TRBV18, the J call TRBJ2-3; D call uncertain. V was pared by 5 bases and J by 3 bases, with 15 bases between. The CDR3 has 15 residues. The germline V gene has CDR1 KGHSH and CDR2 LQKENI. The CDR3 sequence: CASSWAEGETDTQYF. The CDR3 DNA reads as TGTGCCAGCTCATGGGCGGAAGGTGAAACAGATACGCAGTATTTT.

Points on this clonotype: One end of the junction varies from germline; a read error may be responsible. The CDR3 coding sequence is TGTGCCAGCAACCTACAGGGCCACAATAGGAGTACAGATACGCAGTGTTTT. Its translation: CASNLQGHNRSTDTQCF. This chain uses TRBV27 with TRBJ2-3, with TRBD1 as a possible D gene (6 bases). Germline CDR1 and CDR2: MNHEY and SMNVEV (reference sequence). CDR3 length: 17 residues.

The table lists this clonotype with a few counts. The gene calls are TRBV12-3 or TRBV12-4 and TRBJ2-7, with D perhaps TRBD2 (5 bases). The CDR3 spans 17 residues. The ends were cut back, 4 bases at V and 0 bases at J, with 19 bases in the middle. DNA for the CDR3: TGTGCCAGCAGTTCGCCCACACGGGGAGTGGGCTCCTACGAGCAGTACTTC. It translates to CASSSPTRGVGSYEQYF.

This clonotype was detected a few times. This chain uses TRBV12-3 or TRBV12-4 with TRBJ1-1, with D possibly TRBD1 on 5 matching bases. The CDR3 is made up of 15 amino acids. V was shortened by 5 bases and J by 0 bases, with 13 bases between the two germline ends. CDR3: CASSLRGALNTEAFF. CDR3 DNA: TGTGCCAGCAGTCTCCGCGGGGCCCTGAACACTGAAGCTTTCTTT.

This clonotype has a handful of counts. The CDR3 DNA sequence: TGTGCCAGCAGCCGCCACGGGGGAGGGAACACTGAAGCTTTCTTT. This translates into CASSRHGGGNTEAFF. J is TRBJ1-1 and V is TRBV7-8; perhaps TRBD1 as D (5 bases). The CDR3 is made up of 15 amino acids. V was trimmed by 5 bases and J by 1 base, leaving 14 bases between them. The germline V gene encodes CDR1 SGHVS and CDR2 FQNEAQ.

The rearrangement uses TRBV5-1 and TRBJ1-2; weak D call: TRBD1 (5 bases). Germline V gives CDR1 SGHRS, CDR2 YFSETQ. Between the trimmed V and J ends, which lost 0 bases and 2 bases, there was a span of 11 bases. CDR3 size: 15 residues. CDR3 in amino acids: CASSLGRGNNYGYTF. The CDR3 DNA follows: TGCGCCAGCAGCTTGGGGCGGGGGAACAACTATGGCTACACCTTC.

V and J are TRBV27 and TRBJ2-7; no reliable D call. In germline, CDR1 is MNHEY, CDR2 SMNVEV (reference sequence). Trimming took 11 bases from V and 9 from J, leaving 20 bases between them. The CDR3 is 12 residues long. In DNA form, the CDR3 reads TGTGCCTCGGCAGAGAGGTCGGAACCGCAGTACTTC. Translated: CASAERSEPQYF.

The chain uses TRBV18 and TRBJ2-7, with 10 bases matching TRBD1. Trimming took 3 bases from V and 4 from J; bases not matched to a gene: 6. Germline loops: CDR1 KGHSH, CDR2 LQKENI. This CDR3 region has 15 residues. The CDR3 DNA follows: TGTGCCAGCTCACCTGGCGACAGGGGGCTTTACGAGCAGTACTTC. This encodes CASSPGDRGLYEQYF. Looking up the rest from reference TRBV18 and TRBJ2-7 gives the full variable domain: NAGVMQNPRHLVRRRGQEARLRCSPMKGHSHVYWYRQLPEEGLKFMVYLQKENIIDESGMPKERFSAEFPKEGPSILRIQQVVRGDSAAYFCASSPGDRGLYEQYFGPGTRLTVT.

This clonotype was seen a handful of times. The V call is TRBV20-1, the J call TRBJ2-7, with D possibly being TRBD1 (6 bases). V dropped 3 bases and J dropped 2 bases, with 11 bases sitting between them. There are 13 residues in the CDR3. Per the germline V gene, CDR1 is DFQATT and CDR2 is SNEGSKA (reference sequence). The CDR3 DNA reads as TGCAGTGCTAGGTCAGGGGTTACCTACGAGCAGTACTTC. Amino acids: CSARSGVTYEQYF.

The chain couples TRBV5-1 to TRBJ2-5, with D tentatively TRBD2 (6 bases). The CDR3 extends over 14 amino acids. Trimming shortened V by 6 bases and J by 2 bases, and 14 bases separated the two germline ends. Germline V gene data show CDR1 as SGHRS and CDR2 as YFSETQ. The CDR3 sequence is CASTYTGEQETQYF. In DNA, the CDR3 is TGCGCCAGCACCTACACGGGGGAACAAGAGACCCAGTACTTC.

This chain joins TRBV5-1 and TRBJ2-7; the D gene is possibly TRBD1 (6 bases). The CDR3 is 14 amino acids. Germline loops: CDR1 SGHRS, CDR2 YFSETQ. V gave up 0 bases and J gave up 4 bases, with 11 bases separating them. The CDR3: CASSLALDRYEQYF. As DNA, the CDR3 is TGCGCCAGCAGCTTGGCTCTTGACAGGTACGAGCAGTACTTC.

CDR3 protein: CASNRGPSYEQYF. As DNA, the CDR3 is TGTGCCAGCAATCGGGGCCCCTCCTACGAGCAGTACTTC. The chain has TRBV2 and TRBJ2-7, with D perhaps TRBD1 or TRBD2 (5 bases each). The CDR3 sequence is 13 residues long. V was trimmed by 7 bases and J by 0 bases, leaving 10 bases between them. The germline gives CDR1 SNHLY, CDR2 FYNNEI.

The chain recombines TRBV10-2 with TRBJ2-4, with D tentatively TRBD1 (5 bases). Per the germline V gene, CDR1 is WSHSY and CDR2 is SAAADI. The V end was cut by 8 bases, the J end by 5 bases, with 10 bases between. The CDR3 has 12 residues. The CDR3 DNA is TGCGCCAGCTCTGGGGCCCAAAACATTCAGTACTTC. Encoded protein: CASSGAQNIQYF.